The 6 T cell receptor beta chains below come from one sample, sequenced in a study of T cell repertoires in ileal Crohn's disease. Assay used: immunoSEQ multiplex PCR; TCRdb lists only in-frame clones, some missing. The sample consists of around 5,200 clones, about four fifths of them appearing once. The specimen was ileal tissue. Receptors originate from an adult with Crohn's disease.

V and J are TRBV5-1 and TRBJ1-2, with a tentative D call TRBD1 (6 bases). Trimming removed 0 bases at V and 3 bases at J, with 9 bases between. Per germline, CDR1 SGHRS and CDR2 YFSETQ. The CDR3 loop spans 14 amino acids. The CDR3 nucleotides read TGCGCCAGCAGCTTGGATACAGGGTACTATGGCTACACCTTC. The encoded protein is CASSLDTGYYGYTF.

The chain joins TRBV20-1 to TRBJ2-5, with D maybe TRBD1 (5 bases). The CDR3 extends over 11 amino acids. V was trimmed by 3 bases and J by 4 bases, leaving 6 bases between them. Germline-derived CDR1 and CDR2 are DFQATT and SNEGSKA (reference sequence). The CDR3 protein is CSARGPETQYF. The CDR3 nucleotides are TGCAGTGCTAGGGGGCCAGAGACCCAGTACTTC.

The chain employs TRBV5-1 and TRBJ2-1; D possibly corresponds to TRBD2 (6 bases). The germline gives CDR1 SGHRS, CDR2 YFSETQ. The CDR3 is made up of 14 amino acids. The V gene lost 7 bases and the J gene lost 2 bases, with 13 bases spanning the gap. CDR3 sequence: CASQWGETYNEQFF. CDR3 DNA sequence: TGCGCCAGCCAATGGGGGGAGACCTACAATGAGCAGTTCTTC.

This chain links TRBV9 with TRBJ2-1; TRBD2 matches at 10 bases. CDR3 length equals 16 residues. J lost 4 bases, V lost 4 bases, and 8 bases had no gene match. Germline CDR1 SGDLS, CDR2 YYNGEE. CDR3 DNA: TGTGCCAGCAGCTTCCTCGGACTAGCGGATTACAATGAGCAGTTCTTC. Amino acid sequence: CASSFLGLADYNEQFF.

V gene TRBV11-2 combines with J gene TRBJ2-4, with D tentatively TRBD1 (7 bases). Germline V CDR1 and CDR2: SGHAT, FQNNGV. V dropped 8 bases and J dropped 5 bases, with 13 bases sitting between them. The CDR3 has 13 residues. In nucleotides, the CDR3 is TGTGCCAGCGCAGGGGGGTGGGAAAACATTCAGTACTTC. It specifies CASAGGWENIQYF.

This chain connects TRBV6-5 to TRBJ1-2; no clear D gene. V lost 6 bases, J lost 1 base, and 12 bases lay in between. Per the germline V gene, CDR1 is MNHEY and CDR2 is SVGAGI. The CDR3 is 14 residues long. In DNA form, the CDR3 reads TGTGCCAGCAGCCAAGCGGGGATTAACTATGGCTACACCTTC. It specifies CASSQAGINYGYTF.